Presented here are 31 T cell receptor beta chains from one specimen sequenced in a study of T cell responses to AZD1222 COVID-19 vaccine. Repertoires were generated with immunoSEQ multiplex PCR, while TCRdb's copy carries only in-frame clones and drops some. The sample contains fewer than 200,000 clones, approximately 89% of which appear only once. Specimen: peripheral blood, collected 28 days after the second AZD1222 dose. The receptors here all came from an adult who received the AZD1222 COVID-19 vaccine.

The chain couples TRBV5-8 to TRBJ1-6; unclear D gene. V was trimmed by 0 bases and J by 10 bases, leaving 5 bases between them. The length of the CDR3 is 12 residues. Germline CDR1 reads SGHTS; CDR2 reads YDEGEE. CDR3 coding DNA: TGTGCCAGCAGCTTGGGACCCTCACCCCTCCACTTT. It is translated as CASSLGPSPLHF.

This chain links TRBV30 with TRBJ2-2; no reliable D call. The CDR3 sequence is 13 residues long. The V and J ends lost 0 bases and 3 bases respectively, with 5 bases between them. CDR1 GTSNPN and CDR2 SVGIG come from the germline V gene (reference sequence). CDR3 DNA sequence: TGTGCCTGGAGTGTACTTGACACCGGGGAGCTGTTTTTT. It is translated as CAWSVLDTGELFF.

The V gene is TRBV6-5, the J gene TRBJ1-5; no clear D gene. V was clipped by 0 bases and J by 3 bases, with 6 bases between them. Germline values: CDR1 MNHEY, CDR2 SVGAGI. The length of the CDR3 is 14 residues. The CDR3 nucleotides are TGTGCCAGCAGTTACTCGGGGATCAATCAGCCCCAGCATTTT. Translated: CASSYSGINQPQHF.

This chain connects TRBV6-5 to TRBJ1-1, with D possibly TRBD1 on 5 matching bases. Trimming removed 4 bases at V and 0 bases at J, with 9 bases between. Looked up from germline, CDR1 is MNHEY and CDR2 is SVGAGI. This CDR3 has 14 residues. Here the CDR3 reads CASSSRALNTEAFF. The CDR3 DNA follows: TGTGCCAGCAGTTCCAGGGCTCTGAACACTGAAGCTTTCTTT.

The chain employs TRBV7-8 and TRBJ1-2; 8 bases map to TRBD1. Germline values: CDR1 SGHVS, CDR2 FQNEAQ. Losses at the gene ends were 3 bases for V and 6 bases for J; bases not matched to a gene: 3. The CDR3 extends over 13 amino acids. Written as DNA, the CDR3 is TGTGCCAGCAGCTTTCAGGGGGCGAATGGCTACACCTTC. Amino acids: CASSFQGANGYTF.

The chain carries TRBV3-1 (or the pseudogene TRBV3-2) and TRBJ2-5; D not resolved. Germline V gene sequence: CDR1 LGHDT, CDR2 YNNKEL (reference sequence). The CDR3 runs 15 residues. Trimming pared 1 base from V and 7 bases from J, leaving 16 bases between. The CDR3: CASSQGGRVKGTQYF. CDR3 DNA sequence: TGTGCCAGCAGCCAAGGAGGTCGAGTTAAAGGGACCCAGTACTTC.

V is TRBV6-5 and J is TRBJ1-3; possible D gene TRBD1, 5 bases. Germline CDR1 is MNHEY and CDR2 is SVGAGI. Trimming pared 0 bases from V and 0 bases from J, leaving 9 bases between. The length of the CDR3 is 16 residues. The CDR3 DNA sequence: TGTGCCAGCAGTTACTCACGGCAGGGCTCTGGAAACACCATATATTTT. Residues: CASSYSRQGSGNTIYF.

The chain recombines TRBV5-1 with TRBJ1-4, with D tentatively TRBD1 (5 bases). CDR3 length equals 16 residues. V was shortened by 3 bases and J by 15 bases, with 27 bases between the two germline ends. Germline CDR1 reads SGHRS; CDR2 reads YFSETQ. The CDR3 sequence: CASSSSLSSTAEGLFF. Here the CDR3 DNA reads TGCGCCAGCAGCTCATCCCTCAGTTCGACAGCCGAGGGATTGTTTTTT.

The chain employs TRBV2 and TRBJ2-7, with 10 bases that match TRBD2. With 7 bases clipped from V and 7 bases from J, the junction kept 7 bases outside the gene matches. This CDR3 region has 13 residues. From germline, CDR1 is SNHLY and CDR2 FYNNEI. This CDR3 is CASTSGGAIEQYF. In DNA, the CDR3 is TGTGCCAGCACGAGCGGGGGGGCGATAGAGCAGTACTTC.

The V gene is TRBV7-2, the J gene TRBJ1-3; possibly TRBD1 for D (6 bases). CDR1 is SGHTA and CDR2 is FQGNSA in the germline V gene. Between the trimmed V and J ends, which lost 11 bases and 5 bases, there was a span of 19 bases. The CDR3 consists of 14 residues. The CDR3: CAGWGGHWRNTIYF. The CDR3 coding sequence is TGTGCCGGATGGGGGGGGCATTGGAGAAACACCATATATTTT. Together with reference TRBV7-2 and TRBJ1-3, the CDR3 gives the full variable domain: GAGVSQSPSNKVTEKGKDVELRCDPISGHTALYWYRQSLGQGLEFLIYFQGNSAPDKSGLPSDRFSAERTGGSVSTLTIQRTQQEDSAVYLCAGWGGHWRNTIYFGEGSWLTVV.

This chain links TRBV7-9 with TRBJ2-7; no reliable D call. Trimming took off 5 bases at V and 6 bases at J, with 11 bases between the two ends. CDR1 is SEHNR, CDR2 FQNEAQ, per germline (reference sequence). The CDR3 runs 12 residues. The CDR3 region is CASSPTQSEQYF. The CDR3 region has the DNA TGTGCCAGCAGCCCCACTCAAAGCGAGCAGTACTTC. The whole variable domain, remainder taken from reference TRBV7-9 and TRBJ2-7, is DTGVSQNPRHKITKRGQNVTFRCDPISEHNRLYWYRQTLGQGPEFLTYFQNEAQLEKSRLLSDRFSAERPKGSFSTLEIQRTEQGDSAMYLCASSPTQSEQYFGPGTRLTVT.

CDR3 DNA sequence: TGTGCCAGCAGCTTAGCTGGGTATCAAGAGACCCAGTACTTC. Protein product: CASSLAGYQETQYF. V and J are TRBV7-9 and TRBJ2-5; D not resolved. The CDR3 has 14 residues. Trimming left V 0 bases short and J 2 bases short, with 7 bases between. Germline assignment: CDR1 SEHNR and CDR2 FQNEAQ (reference sequence).

This clone appeared once. The chain combines TRBV18 with TRBJ1-4, with D unresolved. Germline assignment: CDR1 KGHSH and CDR2 LQKENI. Trimming took 5 bases from V and 3 from J, leaving 7 bases between them. The length of the CDR3 is 13 residues. Written as DNA, the CDR3 is TGTGCCAGCTCAGTTGGACCTAATGAAAAACTGTTTTTT. It yields the protein CASSVGPNEKLFF.

The count of this clone is one. V is TRBV9 and J is TRBJ1-2, with 10 nucleotides matching TRBD1. The germline CDR1 and CDR2 sequences are SGDLS and YYNGEE. The length of the CDR3 is 13 residues. V trimming: 5 bases; J trimming: 4 bases; junction bases outside the gene matches: 2. CDR3 bases: TGTGCCAGCAGGACAGGGGGCAGCTATGGCTACACCTTC. This translates into CASRTGGSYGYTF.

The rearrangement uses TRBV2 and TRBJ2-1, with D maybe TRBD1 (6 bases). V dropped 6 bases and J dropped 7 bases, with 16 bases sitting between them. CDR1 and CDR2 from the germline V gene are SNHLY and FYNNEI. This CDR3 is built from 14 residues. The CDR3 loop reads CASRPSGTRNEQFF. CDR3 in DNA: TGTGCCAGCAGGCCATCCGGGACAAGGAATGAGCAGTTCTTC.

This chain connects TRBV2 to TRBJ1-2; the D gene is possibly TRBD1 (5 bases). The CDR3 contains 14 residues. The V and J ends lost 2 bases and 6 bases respectively, with 13 bases between them. Germline CDR1 SNHLY, CDR2 FYNNEI. The CDR3 sequence is CASSERGRVHGYTF. The CDR3 DNA reads as TGTGCCAGCAGTGAAAGGGGCAGGGTCCATGGCTACACCTTC. Variable domain in full (rest from reference TRBV2 and TRBJ1-2): EPEVTQTPSHQVTQMGQEVILRCVPISNHLYFYWYRQILGQKVEFLVSFYNNEISEKSEIFDDQFSVERPDGSNFTLKIRSTKLEDSAMYFCASSERGRVHGYTFGSGTRLTVV.

The genes are TRBV27 and TRBJ2-7; 11 bases are shared with TRBD2. The trim removed 5 bases at V and 4 bases at J, leaving 7 bases unmatched. Germline V gene lookup returns CDR1 MNHEY and CDR2 SMNVEV (reference sequence). There are 15 residues in the CDR3. The CDR3, as DNA: TGTGCCAGCAGTCCCCGACTAGCGGGACGTTACGAGCAGTACTTC. It translates to CASSPRLAGRYEQYF.

CDR3 sequence reads: CASSTDRGDGAFF. In DNA, the CDR3 is TGCGCCAGCAGCACGGACAGGGGGGATGGAGCTTTCTTT. The chain links TRBV5-1 to TRBJ1-1; TRBD1 aligns across 10 bases. The CDR3 totals 13 residues. Looked up from germline, CDR1 is SGHRS and CDR2 is YFSETQ. The V and J ends lost 4 bases and 10 bases, in that order; junction bases with no gene match: 7.

The chain combines TRBV15 with TRBJ1-4; perhaps TRBD1 as D (5 bases). The V end was cut by 0 bases, the J end by 4 bases, with 15 bases between. This CDR3 has 17 residues. The germline V gene encodes CDR1 LNHNV and CDR2 YYDKDF (reference sequence). Written as DNA, the CDR3 is TGTGCCACCAGCAGAGACCTCCGACAGATGGGTAATGAAAAACTGTTTTTT. It translates to CATSRDLRQMGNEKLFF.

The chain employs TRBV19 and TRBJ1-3; 7 bases map to TRBD1. The V and J ends lost 5 bases and 0 bases, in that order; junction bases with no gene match: 7. The CDR3 is made up of 16 amino acids. Germline CDR1 is LNHDA and CDR2 is SQIVND (reference sequence). This CDR3 reads CASSQGQVTSGNTIYF. The CDR3 DNA reads TGTGCCAGTAGTCAAGGACAGGTAACCTCTGGAAACACCATATATTTT.

This chain connects TRBV6-5 to TRBJ2-1, with D perhaps matching TRBD1 or TRBD2 (6 bases each). The CDR3 runs 14 residues. Trimming pared 6 bases from V and 4 bases from J, leaving 13 bases between. In germline, CDR1 is MNHEY, CDR2 SVGAGI. CDR3 protein: CASSAQGTYNEQFF. Written as DNA, the CDR3 is TGTGCCAGCAGCGCGCAGGGGACTTACAATGAGCAGTTCTTC.

The chain couples TRBV12-3 or TRBV12-4 to TRBJ1-1; tentative D call: TRBD1 (6 bases). Trimming removed 6 bases from V and 7 bases from J, with 9 bases in between. This CDR3 region has 11 residues. CDR3 in amino acids: CASSQGFEAFF. The CDR3 nucleotides are TGTGCCAGCAGCCAGGGGTTTGAAGCTTTCTTT.

The rearrangement links TRBV4-2 to TRBJ1-5; D gene uncertain. The CDR3 spans 16 residues. Germline V lookup: CDR1 LGHNA, CDR2 YNFKEQ. V lost 0 bases, J lost 0 bases, and 9 bases lay in between. This chain's CDR3 is CASSQDLVISNQPQHF. The CDR3 coding sequence is TGTGCCAGCAGCCAAGATCTGGTCATTAGCAATCAGCCCCAGCATTTT.

This rearrangement joins TRBV19 to TRBJ1-5, with a possible D match to TRBD1 (6 bases). Trimming shortened V by 4 bases and J by 0 bases, and 13 bases separated the two germline ends. The germline CDR1 and CDR2 sequences are LNHDA and SQIVND (reference sequence). This CDR3 comprises 16 residues. The chain's CDR3 is CASSRTVGNSNQPQHF. The CDR3 bases are TGTGCCAGTAGTAGGACAGTCGGTAATAGCAATCAGCCCCAGCATTTT.

The V and J genes are TRBV7-9 and TRBJ1-3; D unclear. CDR1 is SEHNR and CDR2 is FQNEAQ in the germline V gene (reference sequence). Trimming removed 6 bases from V and 5 bases from J, with 17 bases in between. The CDR3 extends over 15 amino acids. CDR3 bases: TGTGCCAGCAGTCTCTCTCTGGTACCTCGAAACACCATATATTTT. Protein product: CASSLSLVPRNTIYF.

V and J are TRBV19 and TRBJ2-2; 7 positions match TRBD1. This CDR3 has 14 amino acids. Losses at the gene ends were 4 bases for V and 7 bases for J; bases not matched to a gene: 6. CDR1 is LNHDA and CDR2 is SQIVND in the germline V gene (reference sequence). CDR3 nucleotide sequence: TGTGCCAGTAGTAGATACAGGGGCGGCGGGGAGCTGTTTTTT. It encodes CASSRYRGGGELFF. Combining the CDR3 with reference TRBV19 and TRBJ2-2 gives the whole variable domain DGGITQSPKYLFRKEGQNVTLSCEQNLNHDAMYWYRQDPGQGLRLIYYSQIVNDFQKGDIAEGYSVSREKKESFPLTVTSAQKNPTAFYLCASSRYRGGGELFFGEGSRLTVL.

The chain is built from TRBV6-2 or TRBV6-3 and TRBJ2-7, with D hard to call. CDR3 length equals 13 residues. V was trimmed by 7 bases and J by 7 bases, leaving 17 bases between them. The germline gives CDR1 MNHEY, CDR2 SVGEGT. Here the CDR3 reads CASTPDALSEQYF. The CDR3 bases are TGTGCCAGCACCCCGGACGCTCTGAGTGAGCAGTACTTC.

Only one count was recorded for this clone. CDR3 region: CASSQGTSSTDTQYF. In DNA, the CDR3 is TGCGCCAGCAGCCAAGGGACTTCTTCCACAGATACGCAGTATTTT. This chain joins TRBV4-1 and TRBJ2-3; D possibly corresponds to TRBD2 (5 bases). Germline CDR1 and CDR2: MGHRA and YSYEKL. V lost 1 base, J lost 2 bases, and 10 bases lay in between. The CDR3 is made up of 15 amino acids.

The chain uses TRBV4-2 and TRBJ2-7; D could derive from TRBD1 or TRBD2 (6 bases each). V gave up 8 bases and J gave up 2 bases, with 19 bases separating them. Germline CDR1 and CDR2: LGHNA and YNFKEQ. The CDR3 is 15 residues long. CDR3 coding DNA: TGTGCCAGCGGGACTCGGACTCAGGGGACCTACGAGCAGTACTTC. As protein: CASGTRTQGTYEQYF.

The chain's CDR3 is CASSGTGSEQYF. CDR3 DNA: TGTGCCAGCAGTGGGACAGGGAGCGAGCAGTACTTC. J is TRBJ2-7 and V is TRBV6-2 or TRBV6-3; 9 bases line up with TRBD1. CDR3 length: 12 residues. J was trimmed by 6 bases and V by 5 bases; bases with no gene match: 2. Germline V gives CDR1 MNHEY, CDR2 SVGEGT.

V and J are TRBV5-1 and TRBJ1-2; D is unclear. Germline CDR1 is SGHRS and CDR2 is YFSETQ. This CDR3 has 15 amino acids. V lost 1 base and J 8 bases, leaving 18 bases between the germline ends. CDR3 in amino acids: CASSLQGRQVQGYTF. Written as DNA, the CDR3 is TGCGCCAGCAGCTTGCAAGGACGGCAGGTCCAGGGCTACACCTTC.